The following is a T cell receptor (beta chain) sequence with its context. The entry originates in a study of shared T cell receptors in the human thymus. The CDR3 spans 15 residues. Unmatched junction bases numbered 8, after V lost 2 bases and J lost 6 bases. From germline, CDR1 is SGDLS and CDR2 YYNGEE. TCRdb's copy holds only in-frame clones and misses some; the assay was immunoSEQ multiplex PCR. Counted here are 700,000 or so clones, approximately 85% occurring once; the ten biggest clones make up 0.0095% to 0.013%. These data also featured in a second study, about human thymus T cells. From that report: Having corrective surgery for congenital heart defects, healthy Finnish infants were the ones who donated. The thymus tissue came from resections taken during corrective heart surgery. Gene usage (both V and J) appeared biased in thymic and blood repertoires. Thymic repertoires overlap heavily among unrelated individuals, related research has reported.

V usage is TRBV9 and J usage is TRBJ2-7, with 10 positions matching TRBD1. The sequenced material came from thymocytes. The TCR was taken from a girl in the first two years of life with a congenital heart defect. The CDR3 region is CASSVRPGQGFEQYF. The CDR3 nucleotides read TGTGCCAGCAGCGTTAGACCGGGACAGGGGTTCGAGCAGTACTTC. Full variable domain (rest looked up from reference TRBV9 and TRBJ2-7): DSGVTQTPKHLITATGQRVTLRCSPRSGDLSVYWYQQSLDQGLQFLIQYYNGEERAKGNILERFSAQQFPDLHSELNLSSLELGDSALYFCASSVRPGQGFEQYFGPGTRLTVT.